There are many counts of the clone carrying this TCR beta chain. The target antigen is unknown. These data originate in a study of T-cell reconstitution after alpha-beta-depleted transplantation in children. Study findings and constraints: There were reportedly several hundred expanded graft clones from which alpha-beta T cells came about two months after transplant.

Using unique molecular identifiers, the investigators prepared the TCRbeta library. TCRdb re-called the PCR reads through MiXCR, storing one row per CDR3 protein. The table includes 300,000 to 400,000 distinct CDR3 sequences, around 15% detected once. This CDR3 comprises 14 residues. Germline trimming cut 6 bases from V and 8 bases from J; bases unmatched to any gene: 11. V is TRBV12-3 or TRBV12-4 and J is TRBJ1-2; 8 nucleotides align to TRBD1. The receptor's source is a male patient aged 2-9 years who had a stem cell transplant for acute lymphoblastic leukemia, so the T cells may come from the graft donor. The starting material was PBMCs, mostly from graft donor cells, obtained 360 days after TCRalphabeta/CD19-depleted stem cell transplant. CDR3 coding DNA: TGTGCCAGCAGGTCCATCGGGACAGGTGCCGGCTACACCTTC. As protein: CASRSIGTGAGYTF.